A single sample is the source of the 18 T cell receptor beta chains below, sequenced in a study of CXCR3-negative and CXCR3-positive naive CD8 T cells (dated by TCRdb to about 2019). Instrument on record: NextSeq 550. The Human TCR Profiling Kit (MiLaboratory) was used to prepare UMI-labeled 5' RACE TRB cDNA libraries. The reads were reprocessed in TCRdb, with one entry per CDR3 protein sequence and no accompanying DNA. The data table for this sample lists about 58,000 distinct CDR3 sequences. The top ten clonotypes cover around 0.4% of the sample. Sequenced material: naive CXCR3- CD8+ T cells from blood. The sample's cell subset or site label, in plain terms: CD45RO-CCR7+CD27+CD95- naive CD8+ T cells lacking CXCR3 (TNR3-). The receptors shown here come from a human donor in good health. Some clones in this sample may be carry-over from other donors' samples.

The chain has TRBV5-1 and TRBJ2-7; TCRdb's D call, TRBD1, is unchecked because there is no DNA. This CDR3 is 14 amino acids long. From germline, CDR1 is SGHRS and CDR2 YFSETQ. CDR3: CASSFAQGAYEQYF.

The V and J genes are TRBV6-5 and TRBJ2-2; TCRdb gives TRBD2 as the D gene, but with no DNA this cannot be confirmed. The CDR3 totals 14 residues. CDR1 MNHEY and CDR2 SVGAGI come from the germline V gene. The CDR3 is CASMSVPYTGELFF.

The chain links TRBV5-4 to TRBJ2-5; TCRdb indicates TRBD1, and absent DNA this call remains unverified. The CDR3 sequence is 16 residues long. Germline V gene sequence: CDR1 SGHNT, CDR2 YYREEE (reference sequence). The CDR3 region is CASRPGPGQGQETQYF.

The chain uses TRBV6-4 and TRBJ2-1; the TRBD2 assignment by TCRdb is unverifiable without DNA. Per the germline V gene, CDR1 is MRHNA and CDR2 is SNTAGT. The CDR3 is 16 amino acids. This CDR3 is CASSTGTQGTYNEQFF.

The chain employs TRBV9 and TRBJ2-7; TCRdb reports TRBD2, a call that lacks DNA to check it against. The germline CDR1 and CDR2 sequences are SGDLS and YYNGEE. CDR3 size: 16 residues. The CDR3: CASSVGASGGVSEQYF.

The chain uses TRBV29-1 and TRBJ2-7. Germline assignment: CDR1 SQVTM and CDR2 ANQGSEA. The CDR3 loop spans 12 amino acids. The CDR3 here is CSVARGGDEQYF.

The chain combines TRBV15 with TRBJ2-7; the TCRdb call, TRBD1, lacks DNA for checking. CDR1 and CDR2 from the germline V gene are LNHNV and YYDKDF (reference sequence). The CDR3 consists of 15 residues. The CDR3 loop reads CATSPRPASSYEQYF. The variable domain in full, with the rest retrieved from reference TRBV15 and TRBJ2-7, is DAMVIQNPRYQVTQFGKPVTLSCSQTLNHNVMYWYQQKSSQAPKLLFHYYDKDFNNEADTPDNFQSRRPNTSFCFLDIRSPGLGDTAMYLCATSPRPASSYEQYFGPGTRLTVT.

The V and J genes are TRBV7-2 and TRBJ2-5; the TCRdb call, TRBD1, lacks DNA for checking. Germline-derived CDR1 and CDR2 are SGHTA and FQGNSA. The CDR3 sequence is 16 residues long. The CDR3 sequence is CASSLVWTGGRKTQYF.

This chain connects TRBV27 to TRBJ2-5; the D call of TRBD1 rests on TCRdb alone, since no DNA is present to check it. Germline values: CDR1 MNHEY, CDR2 SMNVEV (reference sequence). The CDR3 runs to 12 residues. CDR3 loop: CASSPLGETQYF.

The chain recombines TRBV7-9 with TRBJ2-5. Germline V gene sequence: CDR1 SEHNR, CDR2 FQNEAQ (reference sequence). This CDR3 has 12 residues. The CDR3: CASSLYQETQYF.

The chain links TRBV4-3 to TRBJ2-2; TCRdb gives TRBD1 as the D gene, but with no DNA this cannot be confirmed. Germline CDR1 reads LGHNA; CDR2 reads YSLEER. The CDR3 sequence is 18 residues long. The CDR3 spells CASSQDRTGGPGTGELFF.

The gene calls are TRBV20-1 and TRBJ1-2; TCRdb gives TRBD1 as the D gene, but with no DNA this cannot be confirmed. The CDR3 consists of 14 residues. Germline values: CDR1 DFQATT, CDR2 SNEGSKA (reference sequence). Here the CDR3 reads CRPFSGTVMDGYTF.

This chain links TRBV7-9 with TRBJ1-1; TCRdb's D call, TRBD1, is unchecked because there is no DNA. This CDR3 is built from 14 residues. From germline, CDR1 is SEHNR and CDR2 FQNEAQ (reference sequence). This CDR3 reads CASSSTGGFTEAFF.

This chain links TRBV7-9 with TRBJ2-5; checking the TCRdb D call of TRBD2 is not possible without DNA. From germline, CDR1 is SEHNR and CDR2 FQNEAQ (reference sequence). The CDR3 totals 15 residues. CDR3 amino acids: CAGGGLRGAKETQYF.

The gene calls are TRBV12-3 or TRBV12-4 and TRBJ2-7; absent DNA, TCRdb's TRBD1 call cannot be checked. The CDR3 covers 13 residues. The CDR3 loop is CASSPVQGGEQYF.

The chain combines TRBV11-2 with TRBJ2-1; the TCRdb D gene call, TRBD2, has no DNA to confirm it. This CDR3 contains 17 residues. Germline V gene sequence: CDR1 SGHAT, CDR2 FQNNGV. This CDR3 is CASRRGLAGGTYNEQFF.

V gene TRBV7-2 combines with J gene TRBJ2-7. The CDR3 has 13 residues. Per germline, CDR1 SGHTA and CDR2 FQGNSA. The CDR3 sequence: CASSPRRSYEQYF.

The chain links TRBV6-5 to TRBJ2-7; the D call from TCRdb, TRBD2, cannot be confirmed without DNA. CDR1 is MNHEY, CDR2 SVGAGI, per germline. This CDR3 is built from 13 residues. The chain's CDR3 is CASSYAGPGEQYF.